This TCR beta chain was recovered during a study of low-dose radiotherapy and immunotherapy resistance in tumors (dated 2022 in TCRdb). Regarding the study in general: In Cohort 1, 0.5 Gy per fraction was delivered every 2 weeks, and a total PTV dose of 6.5 Gy was prescribed. Every two weeks, patients got intravenous cyclophosphamide at 200 mg/m2, given one day ahead of each radiation and immunotherapy administration. No randomization into treatment groups was done for the people taking part in the trial. Nivolumab was administered intravenously as a 240 mg flat dose every two weeks, and ipilimumab was administered intravenously at 1 mg/kg every six weeks. For Cohort 2, the dose was 1 Gy per fraction given every two weeks, adding up to 13 Gy in total across 26 weeks. Patients took aspirin 300 mg orally once daily for four cycles, starting on cycle 1 day 1. Eight patients were included in the translational analysis, namely three from the first dose cohort plus the first five from the second dose cohort.

In the paper's terms, the time point label means: before trial treatment. Donors were enrolled in RACIN, a single-arm phase I dose-escalation trial in which nivolumab, ipilimumab, aspirin, low-dose cyclophosphamide and low-dose radiotherapy were combined. Patients were eligible if they had advanced solid tumors that were TIL-negative. The instrument was an Illumina HiSeq 2500. First-strand cDNA was synthesized using Superscript III and a set of TRAV- and TRBV-specific primers, so that both TCRalpha and TCRbeta chains were covered. TCRs were amplified with Phusion for roughly 19 PCR cycles, with a constant-region primer paired with the adapter attached to the V primers. The MessageAmp II aRNA Amplification Kit was used to amplify the isolated mRNA, with in vitro transcription run for more than 15 hours at 37 degrees C. The Dynabeads mRNA DIRECT Purification Kit was used to isolate the mRNA for TCR sequencing. Indexed Illumina adapters were added in a second Phusion PCR of roughly 25 cycles, and the PCR products were purified with AMPure XP beads. Per the source publication's procedure: Using custom Perl scripts, TCR sequences encoding the same protein were pooled, out-of-frame sequences were removed, and the abundance of each clonotype was computed. Any TCR sequence backed by just one read was left out of the analysis. Among the metrics used to describe the repertoires were Shannon entropy, Gini index, clonality, richness, and the frequency of TCRs shared between repertoires. TCRdb trimmed the raw reads at Q25, called clones with MiXCR and kept productive beta chains. CDR3 protein duplicates are merged, each entry listing the most common genes and DNA. The V and J calls were determined by TCRdb, not by the authors. This sample lists 70,000 to 95,000 distinct CDR3 sequences; about a sixth were detected once. The ten most abundant clones make up roughly 2.8% of the sample.

This clonotype was recorded at least ten times. The antigen it binds to is not known. No base quality values were provided; no much bigger clone lies one nucleotide off. The starting material was PBMCs, obtained before treatment. The receptor's source is a male donor with prostate cancer.

The nucleotide sequence is given as TGTGCCAGCAGCCCGACAGAAGCTAACTATGGCTACACCTTC. It translates as CASSPTEANYGYTF. Recombination joined TRBV7-8 with TRBJ1-2; D gene: possibly TRBD1, on 5 matching bases. The CDR3 spans 14 residues, from the cysteine through the phenylalanine. Kept here is only the CDR3 DNA, which spans 42 bases and is read in frame from base 1. CDR1 and CDR2 are read off the germline V gene as SGHVS and FQNEAQ. V sheds 5 bases and J sheds 0 bases, leaving 10 bases between their ends.